The rows below give T cell receptor beta chains drawn from one sample of a study of OX40 agonist ivuxolimab in advanced cancers. This table comes from immunoSEQ multiplex PCR, and its TCRdb copy is limited to in-frame clones, with some not included. The data contain fewer than 25,000 clones, 80% to 90% of them singletons. Sequenced here: CD4+ or CD8+ T cells sorted from blood, sampled in a trial of the OX40 agonist ivuxolimab. These receptors originate from an adult with an advanced solid tumor such as melanoma, head and neck, liver or kidney cancer. CDR3s include the opening cysteine and the closing phenylalanine or tryptophan. D genes are given only for firm matches. Size is omitted from some rows. Given values are once, few, many or a class for expanded clones.

>TRBV11-2|NA|NA|TRBJ2-1
TGTGCCAGCTCTAGGACAGGAGGGAACAATGAGCAGTTCTTC
CASSRTGGNNEQFF
>TRBV7-6|NA|NA|TRBJ2-7
TGTGCCAGCAGCCCGCGGGGACAAAGCTACGAGCAGTACTTC
CASSPRGQSYEQYF
>TRBV29-1|NA|NA|TRBJ2-7
TGCAGCGTCACCCGGGCCGGGACACACTACTCCTACGAGCAGTACTTC
CSVTRAGTHYSYEQYF
>TRBV15|NA|NA|TRBJ2-2
TGTGCCACCCTAGCCACCGGGGAGCTGTTTTTT
CATLATGELFF
>TRBV9|NA|NA|TRBJ2-1
TGTGCCAGCAGCAAGGGGACTACAGGGAATGAGCAGTTCTTC
CASSKGTTGNEQFF
>TRBV15|NA|few|TRBJ1-2
TGTGCCACCAGCAGAGAGGGGGGCTATGGCTACACCTTC
CATSREGGYGYTF
>TRBV10-3|NA|NA|TRBJ1-6
TGTGCCATCAGTGAGGGGTGGAGCTCCTATAATTCACCCCTCCACTTT
CAISEGWSSYNSPLHF
>TRBV6-4|NA|NA|TRBJ2-1
TGTGCCAGCAGCCAGGGAGGTATAGGATACAATGAGCAGTTCTTC
CASSQGGIGYNEQFF
>TRBV5-4|TRBD1|few|TRBJ1-5
TGTGCCAGCAGCGCGGACAGGAATCAGCCCCAGCATTTT
CASSADRNQPQHF
>TRBV9|TRBD1|NA|TRBJ2-5
TGTGCCAGCAGCTCCCATTCAACAGGGGTACAAGAGACCCAGTACTTC
CASSSHSTGVQETQYF
>TRBV4-1|NA|NA|TRBJ1-5
TGCGCCAGCAGCCAAGATACATCCATTAGCAATCAGCCCCAGCATTTT
CASSQDTSISNQPQHF
>TRBV7-9|NA|NA|TRBJ2-3
TGTGCCAGCAGCGGACGACAGGACACAGATACGCAGTATTTT
CASSGRQDTDTQYF
>TRBV28|NA|NA|TRBJ1-3
TGTGCCAGCAGTCCGTCTTGGGGGCCTGGAAACACCATATATTTT
CASSPSWGPGNTIYF
>TRBV9|NA|NA|TRBJ1-1
TGTGCCAGCAGCTCCGCAGGGTACACTGAAGCTTTCTTT
CASSSAGYTEAFF
>TRBV10-2|TRBD1|once|TRBJ2-2
TGCGCCAGCAGCGCGGGACAGGTTAACACCGGGGAGCTGTTTTTT
CASSAGQVNTGELFF
>TRBV4-1|NA|NA|TRBJ2-2
TGCGCCAGCAGCCATCCAGACTGGGAGCTGTTTTTT
CASSHPDWELFF
>TRBV7-9|TRBD1|NA|TRBJ1-5
TGTGCCAGCAGCTTCGGCGGACAGGCCAATCAGCCCCAGCATTTT
CASSFGGQANQPQHF
>TRBV19|NA|NA|TRBJ1-5
TGTGCCAGTAGTATAGTCGCTCAGCCCCAGCATTTT
CASSIVAQPQHF
>TRBV7-7|NA|medium-sized|TRBJ2-2
TGTGCTAGCAGCGATAACACCGGGGAGCTGTTTTTT
CASSDNTGELFF
>TRBV6-5|TRBD2|NA|TRBJ2-1
TGTGCCAGCAGTTACTCCGGGACTAGCGGTACAGACCAGTTCTTC
CASSYSGTSGTDQFF